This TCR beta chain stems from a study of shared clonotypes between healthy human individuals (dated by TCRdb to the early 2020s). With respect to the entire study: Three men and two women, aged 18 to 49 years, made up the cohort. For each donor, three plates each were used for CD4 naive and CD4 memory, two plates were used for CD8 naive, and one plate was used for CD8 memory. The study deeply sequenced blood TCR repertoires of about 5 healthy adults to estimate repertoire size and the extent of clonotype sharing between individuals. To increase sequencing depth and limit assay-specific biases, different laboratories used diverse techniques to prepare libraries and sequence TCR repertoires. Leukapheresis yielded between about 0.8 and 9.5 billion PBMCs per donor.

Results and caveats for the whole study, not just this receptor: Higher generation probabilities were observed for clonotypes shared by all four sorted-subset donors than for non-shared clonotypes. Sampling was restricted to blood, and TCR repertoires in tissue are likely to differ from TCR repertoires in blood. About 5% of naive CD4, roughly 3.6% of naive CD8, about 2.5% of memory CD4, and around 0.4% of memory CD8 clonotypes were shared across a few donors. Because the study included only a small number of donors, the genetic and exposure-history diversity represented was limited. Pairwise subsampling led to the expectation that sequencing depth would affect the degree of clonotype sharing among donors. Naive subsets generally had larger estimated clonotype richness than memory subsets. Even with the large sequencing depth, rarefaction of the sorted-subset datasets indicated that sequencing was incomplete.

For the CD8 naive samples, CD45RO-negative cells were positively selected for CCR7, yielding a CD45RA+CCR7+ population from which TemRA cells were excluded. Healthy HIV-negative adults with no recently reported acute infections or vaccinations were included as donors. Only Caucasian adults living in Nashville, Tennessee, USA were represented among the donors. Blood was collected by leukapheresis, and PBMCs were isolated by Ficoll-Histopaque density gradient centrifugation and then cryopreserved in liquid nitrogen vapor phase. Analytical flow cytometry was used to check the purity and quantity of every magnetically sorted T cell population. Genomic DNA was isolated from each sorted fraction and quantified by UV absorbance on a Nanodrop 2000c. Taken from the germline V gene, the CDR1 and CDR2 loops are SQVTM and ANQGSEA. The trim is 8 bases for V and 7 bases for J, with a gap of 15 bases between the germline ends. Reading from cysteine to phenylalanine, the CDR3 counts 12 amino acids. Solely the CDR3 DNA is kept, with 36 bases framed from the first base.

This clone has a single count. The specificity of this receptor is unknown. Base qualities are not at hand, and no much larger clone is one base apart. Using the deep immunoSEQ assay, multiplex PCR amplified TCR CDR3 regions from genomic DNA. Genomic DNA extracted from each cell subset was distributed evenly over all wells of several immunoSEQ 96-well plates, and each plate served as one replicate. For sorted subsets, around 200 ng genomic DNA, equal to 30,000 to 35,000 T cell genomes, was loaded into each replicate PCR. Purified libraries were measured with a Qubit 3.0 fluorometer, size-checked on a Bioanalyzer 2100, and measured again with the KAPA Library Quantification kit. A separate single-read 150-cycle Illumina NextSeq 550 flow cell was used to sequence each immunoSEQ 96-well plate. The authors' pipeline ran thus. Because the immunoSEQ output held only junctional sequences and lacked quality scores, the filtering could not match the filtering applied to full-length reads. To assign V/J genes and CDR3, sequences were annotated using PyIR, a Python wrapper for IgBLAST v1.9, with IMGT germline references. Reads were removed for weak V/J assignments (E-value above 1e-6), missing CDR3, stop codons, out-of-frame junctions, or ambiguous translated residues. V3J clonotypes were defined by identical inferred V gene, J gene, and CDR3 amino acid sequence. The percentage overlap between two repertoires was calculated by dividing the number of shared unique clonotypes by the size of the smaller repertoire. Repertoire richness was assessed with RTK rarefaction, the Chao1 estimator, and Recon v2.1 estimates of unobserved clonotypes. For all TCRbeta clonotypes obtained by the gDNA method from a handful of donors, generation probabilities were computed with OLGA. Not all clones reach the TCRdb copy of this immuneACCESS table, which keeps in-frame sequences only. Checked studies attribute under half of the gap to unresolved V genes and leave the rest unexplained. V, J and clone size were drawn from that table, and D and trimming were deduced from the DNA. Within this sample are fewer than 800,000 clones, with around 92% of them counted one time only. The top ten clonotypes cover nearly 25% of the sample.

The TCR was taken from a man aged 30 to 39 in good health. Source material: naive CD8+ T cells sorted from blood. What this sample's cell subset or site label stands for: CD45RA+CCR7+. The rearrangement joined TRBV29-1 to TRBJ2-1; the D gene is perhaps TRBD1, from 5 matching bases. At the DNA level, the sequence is TGCAGCTCAGGGTATGGTGTGAATGAGCAGTTCTTC. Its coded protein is CSSGYGVNEQFF.